Listed below are T cell receptor beta chains from one sample, sequenced in a study of regulatory T cells in long-lasting Graves disease. TCRdb reprocessed the multiplex PCR reads with MiXCR, giving one entry per CDR3 protein. The sample holds 380,000 or so distinct CDR3 sequences; under 20% are singletons and the top ten take around 20%. The sample also formed part of further work on T cells in Graves' hyperthyroidism and ophthalmopathy.

The starting material was peripheral blood mononuclear cells (PBMCs), obtained at new diagnosis, from a patient treated with antithyroid drugs. These receptors came from a woman aged 18-30 years with Graves disease. Both conserved end residues are part of each CDR3. D genes are given only for firm matches. For some rows the clone size is stated as once, few or many, or as a class when expanded; others skip it.

D	size	V	J	CDR3	DNA
NA	NA	TRBV19	TRBJ1-4	CASSPGQPIATNEKLFF	TGTGCCAGCAGTCCGGGACAACCTATAGCAACTAATGAAAAACTGTTTTTT
NA	few	TRBV5-1	TRBJ1-6	CASRDSLSYNSPLHF	TGCGCCAGCCGTGACAGCCTTTCCTATAATTCACCCCTCCACTTT
TRBD1	many	TRBV2	TRBJ2-1	CASSEDRGHGNEQFF	TGTGCCAGCAGTGAAGACAGGGGGCATGGCAATGAGCAGTTCTTC
TRBD2	NA	TRBV6-5	TRBJ2-1	CASSYAGGNEQFF	TGTGCCAGCAGTTACGCGGGGGGTAATGAGCAGTTCTTC
NA	many	TRBV2	TRBJ1-2	CASSETGYGYTF	TGTGCCAGCAGTGAAACAGGTTATGGCTACACCTTC
TRBD1	few	TRBV30	TRBJ2-1	CAWRARWRQGTYNEQFF	TGTGCCTGGAGGGCCAGATGGAGACAGGGGACCTACAATGAGCAGTTCTTC
NA	NA	TRBV18	TRBJ1-1	CASSDQGEAFF	TGTGCCAGCTCCGATCAGGGGGAAGCTTTCTTT
NA	many	TRBV20-1	TRBJ2-3	CSAYRDSTDTQYF	TGCAGTGCTTACAGGGATAGCACAGATACGCAGTATTTT
NA	NA	TRBV27	TRBJ2-2	CASSSGATGELFF	TGTGCCAGCAGTTCCGGAGCCACCGGGGAGCTGTTTTTT
TRBD2	NA	TRBV5-1	TRBJ2-1	CASSSSGLNEQFF	TGCGCCAGCAGCTCTAGCGGGCTCAATGAGCAGTTCTTC
NA	few	TRBV6-1	TRBJ1-3	CASREGTGNTIYF	TGTGCCAGCAGGGAGGGGACTGGAAACACCATATATTTT
NA	many	TRBV7-9	TRBJ2-1	CASRPRMGSYNEQFF	TGTGCCAGCAGACCCCGCATGGGTTCCTACAATGAGCAGTTCTTC
NA	many	TRBV2	TRBJ2-1	CASSRAGTYNEQFF	TGTGCCAGCAGTAGGGCCGGGACCTACAATGAGCAGTTCTTC
TRBD2	NA	TRBV5-1	TRBJ2-1	CASSVGLAENNEQFF	TGTGCCAGCAGCGTAGGTCTAGCGGAGAACAATGAGCAGTTCTTC
NA	NA	TRBV2	TRBJ1-6	CASRVGYNSPLHF	TGTGCCAGCAGGGTGGGATATAATTCACCCCTCCACTTT
NA	many	TRBV2	TRBJ1-2	CASSEETIQRVYVYTF	TGTGCCAGCAGTGAAGAGACCATACAAAGGGTCTATGTCTACACCTTC
NA	NA	TRBV10-1	TRBJ2-1	CASSEGIYNEQFF	TGCGCCAGCAGTGAGGGCATCTACAATGAGCAGTTCTTC
NA	many	TRBV2	TRBJ2-1	CASSVFSSYNEQFF	TGTGCCAGCTCCGTTTTTAGCTCCTACAATGAGCAGTTCTTC
NA	NA	TRBV7-9	TRBJ1-6	CASSLFGSYNSPLHF	TGTGCCAGCAGCTTATTTGGCTCCTATAATTCACCCCTCCACTTT
NA	NA	TRBV18	TRBJ1-2	CASSPLQDTVDYGYTF	TGTGCCAGCTCTCCCCTGCAGGACACCGTAGACTATGGCTACACCTTC
TRBD1	NA	TRBV4-2	TRBJ1-5	CASSRGQGVGQPQHF	TGTGCCAGCAGCCGAGGACAGGGGGTTGGTCAGCCCCAGCATTTT
NA	many	TRBV2	TRBJ1-6	CASSVKDLLHF	TGTGCCAGCAGTGTTAAGGACCTACTCCACTTT
NA	NA	TRBV5-8	TRBJ1-5	CATPDQIGFGDRKYYSNQPQHF	TGTGCCACACCAGATCAAATAGGATTTGGAGACAGGAAGTATTATAGCAATCAGCCCCAGCATTTT
TRBD1	many	TRBV6-1	TRBJ2-3	CASRTAQGADTQYF	TGTGCCAGCAGGACCGCACAGGGGGCAGATACGCAGTATTTT
NA	NA	TRBV24-1	TRBJ2-3	CATSDTPGPSWPDTQYF	TGTGCCACCAGTGATACCCCGGGACCCAGTTGGCCAGATACGCAGTATTTT
TRBD1	few	TRBV28	TRBJ1-1	CASSFGTGDTEAFF	TGTGCCAGCAGTTTCGGGACAGGGGACACTGAAGCTTTCTTT
TRBD2	many	TRBV2	TRBJ2-1	CASSQFGLAGVSPEQFF	TGTGCCAGCAGTCAATTTGGACTAGCGGGAGTTAGCCCTGAGCAGTTCTTC
TRBD2	NA	TRBV7-9	TRBJ2-2	CASSLGSGGTGELFF	TGTGCCAGCAGCTTAGGTTCGGGAGGAACCGGGGAGCTGTTTTTT
NA	NA	TRBV9	TRBJ2-3	CASSLPIRGGGDTQYF	TGTGCCAGCAGCTTACCCATTCGCGGGGGCGGGGATACGCAGTATTTT
NA	few	TRBV5-1	TRBJ2-1	CASSFYQGGEQFF	TGCGCCAGCAGCTTTTACCAGGGGGGTGAGCAGTTCTTC
NA	many	TRBV6-2/TRBV6-3	TRBJ2-7	CASSQDSEKSYEQYF	TGTGCCAGCAGTCAGGACAGCGAAAAATCCTACGAGCAGTACTTC
TRBD1	many	TRBV5-1	TRBJ2-7	CASSPRTGRAYEQYF	TGCGCCAGCAGCCCGCGGACAGGGCGAGCCTACGAGCAGTACTTC
NA	few	TRBV5-1	TRBJ2-5	CASSLGRFGYQETQYF	TGCGCCAGCAGCCTAGGACGGTTCGGGTACCAAGAGACCCAGTACTTC
TRBD1	NA	TRBV2	TRBJ2-1	CASRGDRISYNEQFF	TGTGCCAGCAGGGGGGACAGGATCTCCTACAATGAGCAGTTCTTC
NA	NA	TRBV19	TRBJ1-1	CASSMTVNTEAFF	TGTGCCAGTAGTATGACAGTGAACACTGAAGCTTTCTTT
NA	many	TRBV5-1	TRBJ1-2	CASSLDPTRGYGYTF	TGCGCCAGCAGCTTGGATCCGACTAGAGGATATGGCTACACCTTC
NA	once	TRBV15	TRBJ1-1	CATSRDYRGSTEAFF	TGTGCCACCAGCAGAGATTACCGGGGAAGCACTGAAGCTTTCTTT
NA	many	TRBV7-9	TRBJ2-7	CASSSAGTRGSYEQYF	TGTGCCAGCAGTTCGGCCGGGACCCGGGGCTCCTACGAGCAGTACTTC
NA	many	TRBV2	TRBJ2-3	CASSEELTDTQYF	TGTGCCAGCAGTGAAGAGCTCACAGATACGCAGTATTTT
NA	NA	TRBV24-1	TRBJ2-3	CATSEDIDTQYF	TGTGCCACCAGCGAGGACATCGATACGCAGTATTTT